What follows are 10 T cell receptor beta chains derived from one specimen sequenced in a study of shared clonotypes between healthy human individuals. Sequencing was performed with immunoSEQ multiplex PCR; in TCRdb, only in-frame clones are kept and a portion is missing. The table shows 2 million to 3 million clones, with over 85% occurring only once. Specimen: naive CD4+ T cells from PBMCs. Noted subset: CD45RA+ positively selected. All receptors derive from a man younger than 30 in good health. Some clones in this sample may be carry-over from other donors' samples.

Written as DNA, the CDR3 is TGTGCCAGCAGCTTGAGCAGCACAGATACGCAGTATTTT. Translated: CASSLSSTDTQYF. The chain combines TRBV5-6 with TRBJ2-3, with D uncertain. The germline V and J ends were trimmed by 1 base and 0 bases, with 3 bases remaining between them. Germline V gene lookup returns CDR1 SGHDT and CDR2 YYEEEE. There are 13 residues in the CDR3.

The rearrangement uses TRBV7-2 and TRBJ2-2; 7 nucleotides match TRBD1. The CDR3 covers 17 residues. V gave up 5 bases and J gave up 3 bases; unmatched junction bases: 12. Germline values: CDR1 SGHTA, CDR2 FQGNSA. The CDR3 reads CASSNLRGQNYTGELFF. CDR3 DNA: TGTGCCAGCAGCAACCTAAGGGGGCAGAACTACACCGGGGAGCTGTTTTTT. Complete variable domain (other parts from reference TRBV7-2 and TRBJ2-2): GAGVSQSPSNKVTEKGKDVELRCDPISGHTALYWYRQSLGQGLEFLIYFQGNSAPDKSGLPSDRFSAERTGGSVSTLTIQRTQQEDSAVYLCASSNLRGQNYTGELFFGEGSRLTVL.

The V and J genes are TRBV28 and TRBJ2-1; 7 positions agree with TRBD1. The CDR3 is made up of 15 amino acids. The V segment lost 7 bases and the J segment 5 bases; nucleotides outside the gene matches: 11. Looked up from germline, CDR1 is MDHEN and CDR2 is SYDVKM. The CDR3 region has the DNA TGTGCCAGCACTAAAGGGGGCGCACCAAACAATGAGCAGTTCTTC. Its translation: CASTKGGAPNNEQFF.

V and J are TRBV6-5 and TRBJ2-1, with D maybe TRBD1 (6 bases). The CDR3 extends over 13 amino acids. Germline-derived CDR1 and CDR2 are MNHEY and SVGAGI. Between the trimmed V and J ends, which lost 5 bases and 7 bases, there was a span of 12 bases. CDR3 residues: CASSPPGVNEQFF. As DNA, the CDR3 is TGTGCCAGCAGTCCCCCAGGGGTGAATGAGCAGTTCTTC.

The V and J genes are TRBV7-9 and TRBJ1-2; perhaps TRBD1 as D (5 bases). The germline CDR1 and CDR2 sequences are SEHNR and FQNEAQ (reference sequence). The CDR3 totals 16 residues. V shed 3 bases and J shed 8 bases, with 22 bases lying between them. Here the CDR3 reads CASSLPGRVLLTGYTF. The CDR3 DNA reads as TGTGCCAGCAGCTTGCCGGGACGGGTCCTGCTCACGGGCTACACCTTC.

This chain uses TRBV6-1 with TRBJ1-5, with 10 bases fitting TRBD1. CDR3 size: 14 residues. Germline lookup yields CDR1 MNHNS and CDR2 SASEGT. V was pared by 6 bases and J by 5 bases, with 4 bases of the junction left unmatched. In DNA form, the CDR3 reads TGTGCCAGCAGCTGGGACAGGGGACATCAGCCCCAGCATTTT. Translating it yields CASSWDRGHQPQHF.

V is TRBV11-2 and J is TRBJ2-2, with a tentative D call TRBD1 (5 bases). The V end was cut by 5 bases, the J end by 7 bases, with 14 bases between. This CDR3 is 14 amino acids long. Germline CDR1 and CDR2: SGHAT and FQNNGV. The DNA of the CDR3 is TGTGCCAGCAGCCCACCCTGGGGCAGCGGGGAGCTGTTTTTT. This translates into CASSPPWGSGELFF. Supplemented by reference TRBV11-2 and TRBJ2-2, the full variable domain reads EAGVAQSPRYKIIEKRQSVAFWCNPISGHATLYWYQQILGQGPKLLIQFQNNGVVDDSQLPKDRFSAERLKGVDSTLKIQPAKLEDSAVYLCASSPPWGSGELFFGEGSRLTVL.

For this clone: Other DNA sequences in this specimen translate into the identical CDR3. V gene TRBV7-3 combines with J gene TRBJ2-5; weak D call: TRBD2 (5 bases). The CDR3 consists of 14 residues. The V gene's germline CDR1 is SGHTA and CDR2 FQGTGA. Trimming took off 2 bases at V and 4 bases at J, with 11 bases between the two ends. The CDR3, as DNA: TGTGCCAGCAGCTTAGGGAGCTACGGAGAGACCCAGTACTTC. Translation: CASSLGSYGETQYF.

The V call is TRBV5-4, the J call TRBJ2-2; D not certain. The CDR3 runs 14 residues. V was clipped by 4 bases and J by 3 bases, with 10 bases between them. Germline-derived CDR1 and CDR2 are SGHNT and YYREEE (reference sequence). The DNA for the CDR3 is TGTGCCAGCAGCCAGAAGGTTCACACCGGGGAGCTGTTTTTT. It encodes CASSQKVHTGELFF. Full variable domain (missing parts from reference TRBV5-4 and TRBJ2-2): ETGVTQSPTHLIKTRGQQVTLRCSSQSGHNTVSWYQQALGQGPQFIFQYYREEENGRGNFPPRFSGLQFPNYSSELNVNALELDDSALYLCASSQKVHTGELFFGEGSRLTVL.

The chain recombines TRBV27 with TRBJ2-7; D remains ambiguous. V lost 5 bases and J 6 bases, leaving 8 bases between the germline ends. Germline values: CDR1 MNHEY, CDR2 SMNVEV (reference sequence). The CDR3 has 11 amino acids. This CDR3 reads CASSRAGEQYF. The CDR3 coding sequence is TGTGCCAGCAGTCGGGCCGGCGAGCAGTACTTC.